Following are 16 T cell receptor beta chains from one sample sequenced in a study of T-cell reconstitution after alpha-beta-depleted transplantation in children. Researchers prepared the TCRbeta library using unique molecular identifiers, the study reports. TCRdb passed the PCR reads through MiXCR, listing each CDR3 protein once. The sample gives 90,000 to 100,000 distinct CDR3 sequences, 20% to 30% of which show up once; 20% to 25% is in the top ten. The specimen comprised PBMCs, sampled before TCRalphabeta/CD19-depleted stem cell transplant. Receptors were obtained from a boy younger than 10 with acute lymphoblastic leukemia, due to receive a stem cell transplant.

The rearrangement joins TRBV28 to TRBJ2-7, with D uncertain. The CDR3 extends over 15 amino acids. The V end was cut by 6 bases, the J end by 2 bases, with 17 bases between. Germline CDR1 is MDHEN and CDR2 is SYDVKM. This CDR3 is CASSPWQKSTYEQYF. The CDR3 DNA reads TGTGCCAGCAGCCCCTGGCAGAAGAGTACCTACGAGCAGTACTTC.

This clonotype occurred a few times. The genes are TRBV28 and TRBJ2-1; D is uncertain. V was cut by 7 bases and J by 8 bases, with 12 bases left in between. CDR3 length: 12 residues. Germline-derived CDR1 and CDR2 are MDHEN and SYDVKM. CDR3 sequence: CASTQNGDEQFF. The CDR3 DNA is TGTGCCAGCACCCAAAATGGGGATGAGCAGTTCTTC.

This clonotype was counted between two and nine times. V usage is TRBV6-5 and J usage is TRBJ1-2; D ambiguous. Germline CDR1 reads MNHEY; CDR2 reads SVGAGI. This CDR3 has 12 amino acids. Deletions cut 4 bases from V and 1 base from J, with 4 bases between. The CDR3 region has the DNA TGTGCCAGCAGTTCGTTTAACTATGGCTACACCTTC. Translated: CASSSFNYGYTF.

This clonotype was seen a few times. J is TRBJ2-1 and V is TRBV27; 10 bases are shared with TRBD2. This CDR3 contains 19 residues. V lost 6 bases, J lost 0 bases, and 14 bases stayed unmatched. Germline V gene lookup returns CDR1 MNHEY and CDR2 SMNVEV (reference sequence). The CDR3 here is CASRRTSGGPTGSYNEQFF. The CDR3 nucleotides are TGTGCCAGCAGAAGGACTAGCGGAGGGCCTACAGGCTCCTACAATGAGCAGTTCTTC.

This clonotype was seen a handful of times. The rearrangement links TRBV10-3 to TRBJ2-6; 11 positions agree with TRBD1. The CDR3 extends over 18 amino acids. Trimming removed 0 bases from V and 1 base from J; junction bases left unmatched: 2. The germline gives CDR1 ENHRY, CDR2 SYGVKD. The CDR3 coding sequence is TGTGCCATCAGTGAGTCGGACAGGGGGCTTTCTGGGGCCAACGTCCTGACTTTC. It yields the protein CAISESDRGLSGANVLTF.

This chain uses TRBV7-2 with TRBJ2-2; 7 bases fit TRBD1. Germline V CDR1 and CDR2: SGHTA, FQGNSA. The CDR3 has 15 residues. V gave up 1 base and J gave up 7 bases; unmatched junction bases: 6. CDR3 DNA: TGTGCCAGCAGCTTAGGAGGGGGCGGATTCGGGGAGCTGTTTTTT. It specifies CASSLGGGGFGELFF.

On this clonotype itself: A read error may account for a junction end that differs from germline. This chain connects TRBV4-1 to TRBJ2-5; a weak D match, TRBD2 (5 bases). The germline V gene has CDR1 MGHRA and CDR2 YSYEKL. The CDR3 runs to 14 residues. The CDR3 loop is CASRQGGGRETQYF. The CDR3 DNA reads TGCGCCAGCAGACAAGGCGGAGGAAGAGAGACCCAGTACTTC.

This clonotype was found a few times. This chain uses TRBV20-1 with TRBJ2-5; TRBD1 or TRBD2 may be the D gene (6 bases each). CDR1 is DFQATT, CDR2 SNEGSKA, per germline (reference sequence). The CDR3 extends over 16 amino acids. Trimming left V 1 base short and J 2 bases short, with 17 bases between. CDR3 region: CSARALTWGAQETQYF. As DNA, the CDR3 is TGCAGTGCTAGAGCCCTCACCTGGGGGGCACAAGAGACCCAGTACTTC.

This clonotype was seen more than once but under ten times. The J gene is TRBJ2-1, the V gene TRBV6-2 or TRBV6-3; D unresolved. V was shortened by 7 bases and J by 6 bases, with 13 bases between the two germline ends. The CDR3 sequence is 13 residues long. Germline CDR1 is MNHEY and CDR2 is SVGEGT. The CDR3 DNA reads as TGTGCCAGCATAGGTCGGAACAGCAATGAGCAGTTCTTC. It specifies CASIGRNSNEQFF.

The chain carries TRBV10-1 and TRBJ1-1, with D perhaps matching TRBD1 (5 bases). Trimming took 3 bases from V and 3 from J, leaving 11 bases between them. Germline V lookup: CDR1 WNHNN, CDR2 SYGVQD (reference sequence). There are 14 residues in the CDR3. The CDR3 loop reads CASSEAGLDTEAFF. DNA for the CDR3: TGCGCCAGCAGTGAAGCAGGGTTGGACACTGAAGCTTTCTTT.

In this sample, this clonotype turned up many times. The rearrangement joins TRBV20-1 to TRBJ2-1; 8 bases align to TRBD2. The CDR3 runs to 13 residues. Germline assignment: CDR1 DFQATT and CDR2 SNEGSKA (reference sequence). The CDR3 is CSTGTRGYNEQFF. Here the CDR3 DNA reads TGCAGCACCGGGACTAGGGGTTACAATGAGCAGTTCTTC.

The chain employs TRBV30 and TRBJ1-1, with D possibly matching TRBD1 (6 bases). Germline CDR1 and CDR2: GTSNPN and SVGIG (reference sequence). CDR3 length equals 13 residues. V was trimmed by 0 bases and J by 2 bases, leaving 7 bases between them. CDR3 residues: CAWSVGGNTEAFF. The CDR3 DNA reads TGTGCCTGGAGTGTAGGGGGAAACACTGAAGCTTTCTTT.

This clonotype was detected a few times. The CDR3 DNA sequence: TGTGCCAGCAGTTTCAGGGGGCATGGTGGCTACACCTTC. Its translation is CASSFRGHGGYTF. The chain has TRBV28 and TRBJ1-2; TRBD1 matches at 8 bases. This CDR3 is 13 amino acids long. Trimming at V came to 3 bases and at J to 7 bases, leaving 4 bases not matched to a gene. Germline CDR1 MDHEN, CDR2 SYDVKM.

This clonotype came up a few times. The J gene is TRBJ2-1, the V gene TRBV20-1, with D uncertain. Germline V lookup: CDR1 DFQATT, CDR2 SNEGSKA (reference sequence). V was trimmed by 6 bases and J by 6 bases, leaving 18 bases between them. CDR3 length equals 14 residues. The CDR3 region is CSALEQLGFNEQFF. CDR3 nucleotides: TGCAGTGCACTCGAACAGCTTGGGTTCAATGAGCAGTTCTTC.

This chain joins TRBV4-3 and TRBJ2-1, with D possibly matching TRBD2 (6 bases). CDR3 length: 15 residues. The germline V and J ends were trimmed by 9 bases and 0 bases, with 15 bases remaining between them. Germline V gives CDR1 LGHNA, CDR2 YSLEER. The CDR3 coding sequence is TGCGCCAGGTGGCGCGGGGCCATCTCCTACAATGAGCAGTTCTTC. This sequence encodes CARWRGAISYNEQFF.

V is TRBV7-6 and J is TRBJ2-1; D is possibly TRBD1 or TRBD2 (7 bases each). Per the germline V gene, CDR1 is SGHVS and CDR2 is FNYEAQ. Trimming pared 4 bases from V and 8 bases from J, leaving 18 bases between. The CDR3 spans 15 residues. This CDR3 reads CASSWILTGRDEQFF. CDR3 bases: TGTGCCAGCAGCTGGATTCTGACAGGGAGGGATGAGCAGTTCTTC.